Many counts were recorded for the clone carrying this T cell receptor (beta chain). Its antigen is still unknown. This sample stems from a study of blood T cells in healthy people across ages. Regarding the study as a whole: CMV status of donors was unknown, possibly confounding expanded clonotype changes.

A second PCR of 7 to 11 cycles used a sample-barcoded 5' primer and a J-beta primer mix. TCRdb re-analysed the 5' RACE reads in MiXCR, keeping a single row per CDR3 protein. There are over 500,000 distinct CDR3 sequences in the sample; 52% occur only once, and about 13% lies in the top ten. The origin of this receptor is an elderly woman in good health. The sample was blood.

CDR3 nucleotides: TGCAGTGCGAAGGCCCCGGACAGGGGTGAGACCCAGTACTTC. This sequence encodes CSAKAPDRGETQYF. The genes are TRBV20-1 and TRBJ2-5; 9 bases line up with TRBD1. The CDR3 is made up of 14 amino acids. V shed 6 bases, J shed 5 bases, and the junction held 10 bases outside the gene matches. The germline V gene has CDR1 DFQATT and CDR2 SNEGSKA (reference sequence).